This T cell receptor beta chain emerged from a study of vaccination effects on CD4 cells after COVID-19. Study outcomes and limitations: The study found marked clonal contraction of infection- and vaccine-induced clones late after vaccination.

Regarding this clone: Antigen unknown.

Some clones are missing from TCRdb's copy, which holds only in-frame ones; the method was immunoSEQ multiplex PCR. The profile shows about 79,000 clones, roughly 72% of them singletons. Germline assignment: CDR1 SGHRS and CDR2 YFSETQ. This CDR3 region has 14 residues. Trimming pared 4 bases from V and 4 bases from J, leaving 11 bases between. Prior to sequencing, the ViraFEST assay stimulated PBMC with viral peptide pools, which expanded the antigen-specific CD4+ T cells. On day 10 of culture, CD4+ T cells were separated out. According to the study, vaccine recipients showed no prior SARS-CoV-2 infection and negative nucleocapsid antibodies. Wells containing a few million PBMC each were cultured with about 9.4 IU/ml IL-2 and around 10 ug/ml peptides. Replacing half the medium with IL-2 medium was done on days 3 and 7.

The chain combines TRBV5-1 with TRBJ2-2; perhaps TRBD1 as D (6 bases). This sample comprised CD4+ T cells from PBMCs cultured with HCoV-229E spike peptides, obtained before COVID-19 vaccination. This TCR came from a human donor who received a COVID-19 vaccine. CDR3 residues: CASSQGRVTGELFF. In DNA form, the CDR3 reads TGCGCCAGCAGCCAGGGGCGGGTCACCGGGGAGCTGTTTTTT.